This T cell receptor beta chain was identified in a study of OX40 agonist ivuxolimab in advanced cancers. Study context: Clinicians treated patients with ivuxolimab, an agonistic anti-OX40 (CD134) antibody. Partial responses were recorded for three patients, including one with hepatocellular carcinoma and two with cutaneous melanoma.

The CDR3 is 18 amino acids. The germline CDR1 and CDR2 sequences are KGHSH and LQKENI. J lost 2 bases, V lost 2 bases, and 8 bases had no gene match. The repertoire was sequenced with immunoSEQ multiplex PCR; TCRdb's copy has only in-frame clones and lacks some. This table has under 95,000 clones, roughly nine tenths appearing once. This chain uses TRBV18 with TRBJ2-2, with TRBD2 matching 10 bases. The TCR sequence derives from an adult with an advanced solid tumor such as melanoma, head and neck, liver or kidney cancer. Source: CD4+ or CD8+ T cells sorted from blood, taken in a trial of the OX40 agonist ivuxolimab. CDR3 region: CASSPIELAGRNTGELFF. DNA of the CDR3: TGTGCCAGCTCACCAATTGAACTAGCGGGACGAAACACCGGGGAGCTGTTTTTT.